This T cell receptor (beta chain) was captured in a study of shared clonotypes between healthy human individuals. Clones were read by immunoSEQ multiplex PCR, and TCRdb kept only the in-frame ones, dropping some. The data contain approximately 95,000 clones, approximately 61% of them singletons. Findings and caveats of the study: Memory subsets generally showed lower estimated richness than naive subsets.

This clone was seen a few times. Its antigen remains unidentified. The sample carries other DNA sequences with the same CDR3. Together with CD45RO+ cells, CCR7-negative CD45RA+ TemRA cells were included in CD8 memory. Germline V gene lookup returns CDR1 SGHAT and CDR2 FQNNGV. The V segment lost 0 bases and the J segment 5 bases; nucleotides outside the gene matches: 0. The CDR3 has 17 amino acids. This clonotype was obtained from a man younger than 45 in good health. The sample was memory CD8+ T cells sorted from blood. Documented subset: CD45RO+ cells pooled with CCR7-negative TemRA cells. The V and J genes are TRBV11-2 and TRBJ2-2; TRBD2 matches 16 bases. CDR3 residues: CASSLEGLAGGTGELFF. DNA for the CDR3: TGTGCCAGCAGCTTAGAGGGACTAGCGGGAGGGACCGGGGAGCTGTTTTTT. The full variable domain, with the rest looked up from reference TRBV11-2 and TRBJ2-2, is EAGVAQSPRYKIIEKRQSVAFWCNPISGHATLYWYQQILGQGPKLLIQFQNNGVVDDSQLPKDRFSAERLKGVDSTLKIQPAKLEDSAVYLCASSLEGLAGGTGELFFGEGSRLTVL.